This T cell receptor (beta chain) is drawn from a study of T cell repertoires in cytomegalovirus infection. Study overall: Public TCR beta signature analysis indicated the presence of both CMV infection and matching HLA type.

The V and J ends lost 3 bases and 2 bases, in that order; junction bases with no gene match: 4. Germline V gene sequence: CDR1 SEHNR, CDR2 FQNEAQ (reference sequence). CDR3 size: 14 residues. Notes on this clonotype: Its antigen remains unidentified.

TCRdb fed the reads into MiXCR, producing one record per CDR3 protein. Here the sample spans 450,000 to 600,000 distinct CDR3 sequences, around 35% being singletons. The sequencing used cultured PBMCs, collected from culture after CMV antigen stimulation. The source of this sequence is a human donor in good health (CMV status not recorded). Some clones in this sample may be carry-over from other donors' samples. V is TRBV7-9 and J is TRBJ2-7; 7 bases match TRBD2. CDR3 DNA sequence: TGTGCCAGCAGCTTTGGACTAGGAGCCTACGAGCAGTACTTC. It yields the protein CASSFGLGAYEQYF.